The 24 T cell receptor beta chains below come from one sample, sequenced in a study of technical replicates of blood from several donors. Sequencing used immunoSEQ multiplex PCR; TCRdb keeps in-frame clones, though not all of them. The data hold 95,000 to 100,000 clones, with approximately 96% observed a single time. Sequencing was done on a sample of T cells isolated from PBMCs. All receptors come from a human donor in good health.

The chain links TRBV10-1 to TRBJ2-2; perhaps TRBD1 as D (6 bases). V was trimmed by 4 bases and J by 7 bases, leaving 16 bases between them. This CDR3 has 15 amino acids. The germline gives CDR1 WNHNN, CDR2 SYGVQD (reference sequence). CDR3 nucleotide sequence: TGCGCCAGCAGTGCCGGGACAAGTCGCGGCGGGGAGCTGTTTTTT. It yields the protein CASSAGTSRGGELFF.

This clone was seen once. The V call is TRBV7-9, the J call TRBJ2-1, with 8 bases aligning to TRBD2. V shed 6 bases and J 5 bases; nucleotides not matched to a gene: 12. CDR1 is SEHNR and CDR2 is FQNEAQ in the germline V gene (reference sequence). The CDR3 is 16 residues long. CDR3 loop: CASRTKASGRDNEQFF. In nucleotides, the CDR3 is TGTGCCAGCAGAACTAAGGCGAGCGGGAGAGACAATGAGCAGTTCTTC.

The V gene is TRBV28, the J gene TRBJ1-2; no clear D gene. The V end lost 3 bases, the J end lost 3 bases, and 8 bases lay between the germline ends. The CDR3 consists of 13 residues. Per the germline V gene, CDR1 is MDHEN and CDR2 is SYDVKM. The CDR3: CASSLYGHYGYTF. The CDR3 DNA reads TGTGCCAGCAGTTTGTATGGGCACTATGGCTACACCTTC.

The chain joins TRBV6-1 to TRBJ1-4, with 7 bases fitting TRBD1. The germline V gene has CDR1 MNHNS and CDR2 SASEGT. The junction had 13 bases not matched to a gene; V was cut back by 7 bases and J by 8 bases. This CDR3 is built from 15 residues. The CDR3, as DNA: TGTGCCAGCACTCCACCCCGACAGGGCGGGGAAAAACTGTTTTTT. Translating it yields CASTPPRQGGEKLFF.

The sample holds a few counts of this clone. This chain links TRBV10-3 with TRBJ1-3; the match to TRBD1 covers 8 bases. Germline V CDR1 and CDR2: ENHRY, SYGVKD. Trimming took 7 bases from V and 1 from J; bases not matched to a gene: 6. The CDR3 loop spans 15 amino acids. CDR3 sequence reads: CAITRDRTSGNTIYF. CDR3 nucleotide sequence: TGTGCCATCACCAGGGACAGGACTTCTGGAAACACCATATATTTT.

J is TRBJ2-2 and V is TRBV4-1; D is unclear. The CDR3 consists of 14 residues. CDR1 and CDR2 (germline): MGHRA, YSYEKL. Trimming pared 0 bases from V and 11 bases from J, leaving 13 bases between. CDR3 in amino acids: CASSQEPVHKELFF. DNA for the CDR3: TGCGCCAGCAGCCAAGAACCCGTCCACAAAGAGCTGTTTTTT.

The chain couples TRBV28 to TRBJ2-1; 13 nucleotides line up with TRBD2. The CDR3 has 17 residues. Germline V CDR1 and CDR2: MDHEN, SYDVKM. The junction had 4 bases not matched to a gene; V was cut back by 5 bases and J by 0 bases. The CDR3 DNA reads as TGTGCCAGCAGTGGGGGGACTAGCGGGGACTCCTACAATGAGCAGTTCTTC. This gives the protein CASSGGTSGDSYNEQFF.

V and J are TRBV11-2 and TRBJ1-1; the D gene is possibly TRBD1 (6 bases). V shed 2 bases and J shed 8 bases, with 15 bases lying between them. This CDR3 has 14 residues. CDR1 and CDR2 from the germline V gene are SGHAT and FQNNGV. Here the CDR3 reads CASSLWTESREAFF. The CDR3 nucleotides read TGTGCCAGCAGCTTATGGACAGAATCCCGCGAAGCTTTCTTT. Variable domain in full (rest from reference TRBV11-2 and TRBJ1-1): EAGVAQSPRYKIIEKRQSVAFWCNPISGHATLYWYQQILGQGPKLLIQFQNNGVVDDSQLPKDRFSAERLKGVDSTLKIQPAKLEDSAVYLCASSLWTESREAFFGQGTRLTVV.

This clone was seen only once. The rearrangement joins TRBV30 to TRBJ1-2; D unresolved. V gave up 5 bases and J gave up 2 bases, with 9 bases separating them. Germline V gene data show CDR1 as GTSNPN and CDR2 as SVGIG (reference sequence). The length of the CDR3 is 12 residues. The CDR3 DNA follows: TGTGCCTGGTCGTCTACGAACTATGGCTACACCTTC. Amino acid sequence: CAWSSTNYGYTF.

This clone was picked up one time. The CDR3 region is CASSHPPGWNTEAFF. The CDR3 nucleotides are TGTGCCAGCAGCCACCCCCCCGGGTGGAACACTGAAGCTTTCTTT. The chain has TRBV6-5 and TRBJ1-1; D gene ambiguous. Trimming took 6 bases from V and 1 from J, leaving 15 bases between them. In germline, CDR1 is MNHEY, CDR2 SVGAGI. CDR3 length equals 15 residues.

The chain uses TRBV7-9 and TRBJ2-7, with 10 bases fitting TRBD2. The germline gives CDR1 SEHNR, CDR2 FQNEAQ (reference sequence). This CDR3 comprises 16 residues. V was clipped by 5 bases and J by 2 bases; unmatched bases: 9. CDR3 loop: CASSQRRTSGTYEQYF. Written as DNA, the CDR3 is TGTGCCAGCAGCCAACGTAGGACTAGCGGAACCTACGAGCAGTACTTC.

This chain uses TRBV19 with TRBJ1-1; tentative D call: TRBD1 (5 bases). V lost 9 bases and J 2 bases, leaving 19 bases between the germline ends. The CDR3 sequence is 15 residues long. Germline loops: CDR1 LNHDA, CDR2 SQIVND (reference sequence). Here the CDR3 reads CASRAVGGGNTEAFF. The CDR3 DNA reads TGTGCCAGCAGAGCCGTCGGGGGAGGCAACACTGAAGCTTTCTTT.

This sequence joins TRBV27 and TRBJ1-1; the D is unclear. The CDR3 is 14 residues long. Per the germline V gene, CDR1 is MNHEY and CDR2 is SMNVEV (reference sequence). The V end lost 8 bases, the J end lost 0 bases, and 13 bases lay between the germline ends. The CDR3 region is CASFPPLLNTEAFF. The CDR3 region has the DNA TGTGCCAGCTTTCCACCACTATTGAACACTGAAGCTTTCTTT.

In this sample, this clone turned up once. CDR3 amino acids: CASSFSGGPYNEQFF. The CDR3 DNA reads as TGCGCCAGCAGCTTCTCGGGAGGGCCTTACAATGAGCAGTTCTTC. V and J are TRBV5-1 and TRBJ2-1; 8 bases are a match to TRBD2. CDR1 and CDR2 (germline): SGHRS, YFSETQ. V lost 2 bases, J lost 4 bases, and 5 bases stayed unmatched. The CDR3 is 15 residues long.

The V and J genes are TRBV19 and TRBJ2-7, with 7 bases lining up with TRBD1. The germline V gene has CDR1 LNHDA and CDR2 SQIVND (reference sequence). The CDR3 consists of 12 residues. The V gene end was trimmed by 9 bases and the J gene end by 1 base; junction bases not matched to a gene: 3. CDR3 residues: CASRDRSYEQYF. The DNA of the CDR3 is TGTGCCAGCCGGGACAGATCCTACGAGCAGTACTTC.

The chain uses TRBV7-9 and TRBJ1-2, with 8 bases aligning to TRBD1. CDR3 size: 13 residues. Trimming took 2 bases from V and 8 from J; bases not matched to a gene: 4. CDR1 and CDR2 (germline): SEHNR, FQNEAQ (reference sequence). The CDR3: CASSLPTGVGYTF. The CDR3 coding sequence is TGTGCCAGCAGCTTACCGACAGGGGTAGGCTACACCTTC.

The chain joins TRBV11-2 to TRBJ2-7, with D uncertain. Germline-derived CDR1 and CDR2 are SGHAT and FQNNGV. CDR3 length: 15 residues. V lost 0 bases, J lost 0 bases, and 9 bases lay in between. The CDR3 DNA sequence: TGTGCCAGCAGCTTAGATCCCGTGAGCTCCTACGAGCAGTACTTC. Its translation: CASSLDPVSSYEQYF.

As DNA, the CDR3 is TGTGCCAGCTCACCCGTATGGACTAGCGGACACGGGGAGCTGTTTTTT. Amino acid sequence: CASSPVWTSGHGELFF. The chain employs TRBV18 and TRBJ2-2; TRBD2 aligns across 10 bases. V trimming: 3 bases; J trimming: 7 bases; junction bases outside the gene matches: 8. This CDR3 spans 16 amino acids. Looked up from germline, CDR1 is KGHSH and CDR2 is LQKENI.

J is TRBJ2-5 and V is TRBV18; TRBD1 matches 11 bases. Unmatched junction bases numbered 8, after V lost 3 bases and J lost 5 bases. The CDR3 is 16 amino acids. Germline CDR1 reads KGHSH; CDR2 reads LQKENI. CDR3 region: CASSPPRTGGSETQYF. CDR3 coding DNA: TGTGCCAGCTCACCCCCCCGGACAGGGGGCTCGGAGACCCAGTACTTC. Filled out from reference TRBV18 and TRBJ2-5, the complete variable domain reads NAGVMQNPRHLVRRRGQEARLRCSPMKGHSHVYWYRQLPEEGLKFMVYLQKENIIDESGMPKERFSAEFPKEGPSILRIQQVVRGDSAAYFCASSPPRTGGSETQYFGPGTRLLVL.

This CDR3 reads CASTLSGRADTGELFF. The CDR3 coding sequence is TGTGCCAGCACTCTCAGCGGGAGGGCGGACACCGGGGAGCTGTTTTTT. The gene calls are TRBV27 and TRBJ2-2; TRBD2 aligns across 10 bases. Losses at the gene ends were 7 bases for V and 3 bases for J; bases not matched to a gene: 8. The CDR3 has 16 residues. Germline CDR1 is MNHEY and CDR2 is SMNVEV (reference sequence).

The chain joins TRBV27 to TRBJ2-7; the match to TRBD2 covers 8 bases. V lost 3 bases to trimming and J lost 3 bases; unmatched junction nucleotides: 7. There are 15 residues in the CDR3. CDR1 is MNHEY and CDR2 is SMNVEV in the germline V gene (reference sequence). The CDR3 reads CASSFSGSLFYEQYF. The CDR3 nucleotides are TGTGCCAGCAGTTTCAGCGGGAGTCTTTTCTACGAGCAGTACTTC.

A single count supports this clone. This chain uses TRBV4-2 with TRBJ1-6, with D unresolved. This CDR3 is 15 amino acids long. Trimming left V 0 bases short and J 10 bases short, with 13 bases between. Germline V gives CDR1 LGHNA, CDR2 YNFKEQ. CDR3 protein: CASSQDAPTRSPLHF. As DNA, the CDR3 is TGTGCCAGCAGCCAAGATGCCCCCACGCGGTCACCCCTCCACTTT.

The rearrangement uses TRBV19 and TRBJ2-1, with 10 bases aligning to TRBD2. This CDR3 has 16 residues. Per the germline V gene, CDR1 is LNHDA and CDR2 is SQIVND (reference sequence). V gave up 7 bases and J gave up 6 bases; unmatched junction bases: 12. The CDR3 is CASTPRSGRALNEQFF. In DNA, the CDR3 is TGTGCCAGTACCCCTCGGAGCGGGAGGGCCCTCAATGAGCAGTTCTTC.

The V gene is TRBV2, the J gene TRBJ2-1; TRBD2 aligns across 8 bases. V trimming: 7 bases; J trimming: 4 bases; junction bases outside the gene matches: 21. This CDR3 has 19 residues. The germline CDR1 and CDR2 sequences are SNHLY and FYNNEI. The CDR3 sequence: CASTGSGTGPGGVYNEQFF. Here the CDR3 DNA reads TGTGCCAGCACCGGAAGCGGAACCGGTCCCGGGGGGGTATACAATGAGCAGTTCTTC.